A single sample is the source of the 4 T cell receptor beta chains below, sequenced in a study of blood T cells in healthy people across ages. Primers used in a second PCR of about 6 to 11 cycles were a sample-barcoded 5' primer and a J-beta primer mix. Via MiXCR, TCRdb re-called the 5' RACE reads, giving one row per CDR3 protein. The sample lists around 500,000 distinct CDR3 sequences, about 29% seen once, with approximately 3.6% in the top ten. The same specimen was also included in a second study, on T cells of mothers and their children.

Source material: blood. The receptors were sampled from a boy aged 2 to 9 in good health.

The table lists this clonotype with a few counts. The rearrangement links TRBV27 to TRBJ2-3; 7 positions agree with TRBD1. The CDR3 contains 15 residues. Germline-derived CDR1 and CDR2 are MNHEY and SMNVEV (reference sequence). V gave up 6 bases and J gave up 1 base; unmatched junction bases: 7. CDR3 protein: CASSYQGVRTDTQYF. CDR3 bases: TGTGCCAGCAGCTATCAGGGGGTCCGCACAGATACGCAGTATTTT.

The table lists this clonotype with a few counts. The genes are TRBV12-3 or TRBV12-4 and TRBJ1-6; 7 positions match TRBD1. The CDR3 is made up of 16 amino acids. J gave up 8 bases and V 11 bases, and 18 bases lay outside the gene matches. Here the CDR3 reads CASRGWVAGGYSPLHF. In DNA form, the CDR3 reads TGTGCCTCCCGAGGTTGGGTCGCAGGGGGTTATTCACCCCTCCACTTT.

CDR3 nucleotide sequence: TGTGCCACCAGCCTGGAGGGACAGCACTACAATGAGCAGTTCTTC. Protein: CATSLEGQHYNEQFF. The chain recombines TRBV15 with TRBJ2-1; possibly TRBD1 for D (7 bases). The V gene lost 5 bases and the J gene lost 3 bases, with 14 bases spanning the gap. The CDR3 is 15 amino acids. Germline lookup yields CDR1 LNHNV and CDR2 YYDKDF (reference sequence).

The sample holds many counts of this clonotype. The J gene is TRBJ2-5, the V gene TRBV5-1; 8 positions agree with TRBD2. The CDR3 has 16 amino acids. CDR1 SGHRS and CDR2 YFSETQ come from the germline V gene. V trimming: 2 bases; J trimming: 2 bases; junction bases outside the gene matches: 8. CDR3 bases: TGCGCCAGCAGCTTCACCGCGGGGGGCGGTCAAGAGACCCAGTACTTC. This encodes CASSFTAGGGQETQYF.